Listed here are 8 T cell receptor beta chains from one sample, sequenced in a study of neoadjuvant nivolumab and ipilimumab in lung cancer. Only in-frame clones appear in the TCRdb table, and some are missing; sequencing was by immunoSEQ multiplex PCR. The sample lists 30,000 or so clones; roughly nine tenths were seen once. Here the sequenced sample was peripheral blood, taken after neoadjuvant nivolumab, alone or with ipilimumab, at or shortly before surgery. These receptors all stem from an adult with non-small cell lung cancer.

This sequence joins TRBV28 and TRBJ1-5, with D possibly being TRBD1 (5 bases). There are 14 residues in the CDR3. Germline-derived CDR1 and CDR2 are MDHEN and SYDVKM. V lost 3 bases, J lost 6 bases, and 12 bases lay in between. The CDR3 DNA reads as TGTGCCAGCAGTTTGGCGGCTGGGGGTCAGCCCCAGCATTTT. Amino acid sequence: CASSLAAGGQPQHF.

CDR3 protein: CASSLEGRALETQYF. In nucleotides, the CDR3 is TGCGCCAGCAGCTTAGAGGGGAGGGCCCTGGAGACCCAGTACTTC. The rearrangement uses TRBV5-1 and TRBJ2-5; 7 bases line up with TRBD2. CDR1 and CDR2 (germline): SGHRS, YFSETQ. CDR3 length: 15 residues. Trimming took 2 bases from V and 5 from J; bases not matched to a gene: 9.

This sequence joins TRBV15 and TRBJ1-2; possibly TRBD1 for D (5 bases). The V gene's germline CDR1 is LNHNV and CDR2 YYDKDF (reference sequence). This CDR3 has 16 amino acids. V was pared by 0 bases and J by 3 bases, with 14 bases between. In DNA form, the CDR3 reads TGTGCCACCAGCAGAGATTTAGCAGGGATTGACTATGGCTACACCTTC. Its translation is CATSRDLAGIDYGYTF.

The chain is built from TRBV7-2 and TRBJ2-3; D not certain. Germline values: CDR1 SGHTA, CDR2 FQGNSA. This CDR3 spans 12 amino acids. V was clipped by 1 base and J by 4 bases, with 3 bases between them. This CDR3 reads CASSLGADTQYF. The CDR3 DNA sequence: TGTGCCAGCAGCTTAGGAGCAGATACGCAGTATTTT.

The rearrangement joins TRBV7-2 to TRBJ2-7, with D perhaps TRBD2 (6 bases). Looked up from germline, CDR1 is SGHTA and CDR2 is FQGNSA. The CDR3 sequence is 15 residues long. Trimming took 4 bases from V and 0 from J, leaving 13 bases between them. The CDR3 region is CASSSTGELSYEQYF. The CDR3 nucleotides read TGTGCCAGCAGCTCGACGGGGGAACTCTCCTACGAGCAGTACTTC. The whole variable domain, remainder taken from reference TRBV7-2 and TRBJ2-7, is GAGVSQSPSNKVTEKGKDVELRCDPISGHTALYWYRQSLGQGLEFLIYFQGNSAPDKSGLPSDRFSAERTGGSVSTLTIQRTQQEDSAVYLCASSSTGELSYEQYFGPGTRLTVT.

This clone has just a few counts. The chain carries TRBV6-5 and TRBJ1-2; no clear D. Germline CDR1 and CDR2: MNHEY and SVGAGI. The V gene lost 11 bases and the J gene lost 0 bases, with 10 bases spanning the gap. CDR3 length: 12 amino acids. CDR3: CASRQPNYGYTF. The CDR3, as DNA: TGTGCCTCCAGGCAGCCTAACTATGGCTACACCTTC.

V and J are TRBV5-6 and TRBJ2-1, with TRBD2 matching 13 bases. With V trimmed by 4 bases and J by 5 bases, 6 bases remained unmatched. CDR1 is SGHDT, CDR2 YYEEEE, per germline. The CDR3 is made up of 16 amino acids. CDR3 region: CASSRTSGSLHNEQFF. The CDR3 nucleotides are TGTGCCAGCAGCCGGACTAGCGGGAGTCTCCACAATGAGCAGTTCTTC.

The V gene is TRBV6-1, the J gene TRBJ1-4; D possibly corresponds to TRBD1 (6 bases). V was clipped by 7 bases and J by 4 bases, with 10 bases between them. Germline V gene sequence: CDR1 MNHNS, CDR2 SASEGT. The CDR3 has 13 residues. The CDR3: CASTRTVNEKLFF. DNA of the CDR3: TGTGCCAGCACCCGGACAGTTAATGAAAAACTGTTTTTT.